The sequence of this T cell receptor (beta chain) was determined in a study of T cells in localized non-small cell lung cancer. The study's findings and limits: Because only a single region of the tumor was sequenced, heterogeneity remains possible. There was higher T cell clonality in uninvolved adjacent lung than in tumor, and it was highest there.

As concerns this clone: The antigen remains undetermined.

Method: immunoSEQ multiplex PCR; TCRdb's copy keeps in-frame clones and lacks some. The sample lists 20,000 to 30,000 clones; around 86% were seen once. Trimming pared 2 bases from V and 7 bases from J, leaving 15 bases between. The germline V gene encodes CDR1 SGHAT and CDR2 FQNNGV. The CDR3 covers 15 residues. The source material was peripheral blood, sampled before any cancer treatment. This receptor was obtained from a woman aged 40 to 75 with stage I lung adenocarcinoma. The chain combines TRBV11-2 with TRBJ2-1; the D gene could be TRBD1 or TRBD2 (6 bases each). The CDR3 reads CASSLSLVGGNEQFF. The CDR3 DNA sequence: TGTGCCAGCAGCTTAAGCCTCGTAGGGGGGAATGAGCAGTTCTTC.